This T cell receptor beta chain appears in the sequencing data of a study of PD-L1 blockade in urothelial cancer. Study information: Atezolizumab, begun by patients in about 2014, was given at 1,200 mg intravenously every 3 weeks. Study-wide results and limits: Improved survival was predicted by pretreatment blood TCR clonality below the median.

Trimming took 3 bases from V and 8 from J; bases not matched to a gene: 5. The CDR3 is made up of 14 amino acids. The germline gives CDR1 LGHNA, CDR2 YSLEER. Comments on this clone: The antigen is unknown.

Spiked synthetic TCR analogs estimated absolute template abundance per PCR. Clones were sequenced by immunoSEQ multiplex PCR, and TCRdb holds only the in-frame ones, with some missing. The sample has some 52,000 clones; roughly 77% are singletons. Sequencing was performed on PBMCs, taken around atezolizumab (anti-PD-L1) treatment. The V and J genes are TRBV4-3 and TRBJ2-1, with 9 nucleotides matching TRBD1. The clonotype originates from a man in his sixties or seventies with urothelial cancer. The chain's CDR3 is CASSQTGGIHEQFF. CDR3 bases: TGCGCCAGCAGCCAGACAGGGGGAATCCATGAGCAGTTCTTC.